The source of this T cell receptor beta chain is a study of CD8+ T cells in alopecia areata. About the study: Affected scalp percentage set treated patients' severity scores.

The sample's treatment: oral pan-JAK inhibitor, 5-10 mg twice daily. Lesional scalp tissue (obtained by punch biopsy) and peripheral blood were collected from alopecia areata patients. RNA was extracted and reverse transcribed into cDNA as the sequencing template. The assay was immunoSEQ multiplex PCR, and TCRdb's table has in-frame clones only and misses some. The sample carries around 70,000 clones, roughly 30% recorded once. With 3 bases removed from V and 0 bases from J, the gap between germline ends came to 3 bases. Germline V gene sequence: CDR1 MNHEY, CDR2 SMNVEV (reference sequence). The CDR3 spans 13 residues.

The chain has TRBV27 and TRBJ2-1; unclear D gene. The source material was CD8+ T cells sorted from blood, sampled at week 4, from a patient treated with tofacitinib. This receptor was taken from a human donor with alopecia areata. The CDR3 reads CASSFISYNEQFF. The CDR3 bases are TGTGCCAGCAGTTTTATCTCCTACAATGAGCAGTTCTTC.